One sample yielded the 21 T cell receptor beta chains listed below, sequenced in a study of T cells in Graves' hyperthyroidism and ophthalmopathy (dated by TCRdb to between 2017 and 2020). Libraries were made using multiplex PCR. The instrument was an Illumina HiSeq 2000. The TCR beta CDR3 regions were amplified from RNA transcripts. The TCR CDR3 was subjected to a first round of RT-PCR using the HTBI primer set and the Qiagen OneStep RT-PCR kit. The raw public data were reprocessed by TCRdb itself: fastp quality trimming at Q25, MiXCR clonotype calling, in-frame beta chains only. Each CDR3 protein gets just one entry, which takes the most common genes and DNA from the rows behind it. In all, the sample holds hundreds of thousands of distinct CDR3 sequences, and about a fifth of those were seen once. The ten biggest clones cover 34% of the sample. Material: blood. The receptors stem from a man younger than 40 with Graves' ophthalmopathy.

This clonotype has a count of ten or more. The V gene is TRBV5-1, the J gene TRBJ1-2; D is ambiguous. The germline V gene encodes CDR1 SGHRS and CDR2 YFSETQ. The CDR3 contains 13 residues. V lost 3 bases and J 3 bases, leaving 9 bases between the germline ends. The CDR3 DNA sequence: TGCGCCAGCAGCTCTAGGCCCGACTATGGCTACACCTTC. Translated: CASSSRPDYGYTF.

This clonotype was seen many times. The junction does not match germline at one end; this may be a read error. The genes are TRBV5-1 and TRBJ2-5; TRBD2 is a possible D gene (5 bases). The germline V gene encodes CDR1 SGHRS and CDR2 YFSETQ. The CDR3 extends over 13 amino acids. The chain's CDR3 is CASSLGSGETQYF. In DNA, the CDR3 is TGTGCCAGCAGCTTGGGGAGTGGTGAGACCCAGTACTTC.

In its sample, this clonotype was seen once. This sequence joins TRBV6-2 or TRBV6-3 and TRBJ1-6; no clear D gene. Germline V gene data show CDR1 as MNHEY and CDR2 as SVGEGT. The CDR3 is 12 amino acids. Between the trimmed V and J ends, which lost 6 bases and 8 bases, there was a span of 8 bases. The CDR3 sequence is CASRNGDSPLHF. The CDR3 DNA follows: TGTGCCAGCAGAAACGGGGATTCACCCCTCCACTTT.

This chain uses TRBV3-1 with TRBJ1-2; possible D gene TRBD1, 5 bases. Germline CDR1 LGHDT, CDR2 YNNKEL (reference sequence). The length of the CDR3 is 13 residues. V dropped 6 bases and J dropped 7 bases, with 15 bases sitting between them. CDR3 amino acids: CASSSRGGGGYTF. The CDR3 DNA is TGTGCCAGCAGTTCTAGGGGTGGAGGTGGCTACACCTTC.

This clonotype was detected only a few times. The chain carries TRBV9 and TRBJ2-1; tentative D call: TRBD2 (6 bases). Per the germline V gene, CDR1 is SGDLS and CDR2 is YYNGEE. The length of the CDR3 is 17 residues. V lost 1 base, J lost 0 bases, and 14 bases lay in between. CDR3 sequence reads: CASSVHLASGSYNEQFF. The CDR3 DNA reads TGTGCCAGCAGCGTACATCTAGCGTCCGGCTCCTACAATGAGCAGTTCTTC.

The V gene is TRBV4-1, the J gene TRBJ1-1, with TRBD1 as a possible D gene (5 bases). CDR1 MGHRA and CDR2 YSYEKL come from the germline V gene. The CDR3 extends over 17 amino acids. Trimming cost V 4 bases and J 1 base, with 19 bases left between them. CDR3: CASSPDGAGTPNTEAFF. The CDR3, as DNA: TGCGCCAGCAGCCCCGATGGGGCAGGTACTCCGAACACTGAAGCTTTCTTT.

This sequence joins TRBV6-1 and TRBJ2-7; 8 nucleotides line up with TRBD2. V shed 8 bases and J 6 bases; nucleotides not matched to a gene: 9. This CDR3 spans 13 amino acids. Germline values: CDR1 MNHNS, CDR2 SASEGT. DNA for the CDR3: TGTGCCAGCCGAGGAGCGGGAGAACGCGAGCAGTACTTC. It codes for CASRGAGEREQYF.

This clonotype was recorded once. This chain uses TRBV7-3 with TRBJ2-3; D may be TRBD2 (6 bases). V lost 6 bases and J 0 bases, leaving 13 bases between the germline ends. Germline V lookup: CDR1 SGHTA, CDR2 FQGTGA. This CDR3 region has 15 residues. CDR3 coding DNA: TGTGCCAGCAGTCGGACTATCTCTAGCACAGATACGCAGTATTTT. Translated, it gives CASSRTISSTDTQYF.

This clonotype occurred a few times. The rearrangement links TRBV19 to TRBJ1-1; 8 bases are shared with TRBD1. The CDR3 consists of 14 residues. Germline CDR1 reads LNHDA; CDR2 reads SQIVND (reference sequence). J was trimmed by 4 bases and V by 7 bases; bases with no gene match: 8. The CDR3 nucleotides are TGTGCCAGTAAACCGGACAGGGTGGGCACTGAAGCTTTCTTT. It encodes CASKPDRVGTEAFF.

The chain is built from TRBV20-1 and TRBJ1-1; the match to TRBD1 covers 8 bases. CDR3 length: 15 residues. Per germline, CDR1 DFQATT and CDR2 SNEGSKA (reference sequence). Trimming removed 6 bases from V and 2 bases from J; junction bases left unmatched: 11. CDR3: CSATSGGFINTEAFF. The CDR3 nucleotides are TGCAGTGCAACCTCAGGGGGCTTTATTAACACTGAAGCTTTCTTT.

This clonotype occurred many times. The chain uses TRBV6-2 or TRBV6-3 and TRBJ1-5; 8 positions match TRBD1. Unmatched junction bases numbered 4, after V lost 4 bases and J lost 5 bases. This CDR3 region has 14 residues. Per germline, CDR1 MNHEY and CDR2 SVGEGT. The CDR3 DNA is TGTGCCAGCAGTTCGGACAGGGTCCATCAGCCCCAGCATTTT. Its protein is CASSSDRVHQPQHF.

This clonotype was counted ten times or more. This chain uses TRBV11-2 with TRBJ2-5; 7 bases align to TRBD1. Germline V gene sequence: CDR1 SGHAT, CDR2 FQNNGV. The trim removed 5 bases at V and 5 bases at J, leaving 11 bases unmatched. This CDR3 is built from 15 residues. CDR3 sequence reads: CASSPDRQGRETQYF. CDR3 nucleotides: TGTGCCAGCAGCCCCGACCGACAGGGTAGGGAGACCCAGTACTTC.

This clonotype has just a few counts. J is TRBJ2-1 and V is TRBV20-1, with 9 bases that match TRBD1. Germline CDR1 DFQATT, CDR2 SNEGSKA (reference sequence). The length of the CDR3 is 13 residues. Losses at the gene ends were 5 bases for V and 5 bases for J; bases not matched to a gene: 4. CDR3 DNA sequence: TGCAGTGCTGCGGGACAGGGAAACAATGAGCAGTTCTTC. Translation gives CSAAGQGNNEQFF.

This clonotype has ten or more counts. J is TRBJ1-2 and V is TRBV7-2; unclear D gene. Trimming stripped 5 bases from V and 6 bases from J, with 16 bases between. The CDR3 length is 14 residues. The V gene's germline CDR1 is SGHTA and CDR2 FQGNSA. CDR3 region: CASSPLGGNNGYTF. CDR3 nucleotides: TGTGCCAGCAGCCCCCTGGGAGGGAACAATGGCTACACCTTC.

Only a few counts were recorded for this clonotype. This sequence joins TRBV9 and TRBJ2-7, with 8 bases lining up with TRBD1. The CDR3 spans 15 residues. Unmatched junction bases numbered 9, after V lost 3 bases and J lost 4 bases. The germline CDR1 and CDR2 sequences are SGDLS and YYNGEE. CDR3 sequence reads: CASSASTGVGYEQYF. The CDR3 nucleotides are TGTGCCAGCAGCGCCTCGACAGGGGTAGGGTACGAGCAGTACTTC. The full variable domain, in which reference TRBV9 and TRBJ2-7 provide the parts outside the CDR3, is DSGVTQTPKHLITATGQRVTLRCSPRSGDLSVYWYQQSLDQGLQFLIQYYNGEERAKGNILERFSAQQFPDLHSELNLSSLELGDSALYFCASSASTGVGYEQYFGPGTRLTVT.

As to this clonotype: An end of the junction differs from the germline gene, which may be a read error. The gene calls are TRBV2 and TRBJ2-2; D is possibly TRBD1 or TRBD2 (6 bases each). The germline CDR1 and CDR2 sequences are SNHLY and FYNNEI. The CDR3 covers 16 residues. CDR3 nucleotides: TGTGCCAGCAGTGAACGATCGGGGGCGAACACCGGGGAGCTGCTTTTT. Translating gives CASSERSGANTGELLF.

This clonotype was seen at least ten times. It may be a read error: a sequence one base away is much more abundant. The CDR3 loop reads CASSLKGSNQPQHF. CDR3 in DNA: TGTGCCAGCAGTTTAAAGGGGAGCAATCAGCCCCAGCATTTT. The rearrangement links TRBV12-3 or TRBV12-4 to TRBJ1-5; TRBD1 might be the D (5 bases). CDR3 length: 14 amino acids. V was shortened by 2 bases and J by 1 base, with 6 bases between the two germline ends.

This clonotype was detected many times. The chain has TRBV16 and TRBJ1-1; TRBD1 agrees at 7 bases. This CDR3 is 11 amino acids long. The V segment lost 6 bases and the J segment 6 bases; nucleotides outside the gene matches: 1. Germline V gene sequence: CDR1 KGHSY, CDR2 FQNENV. In DNA, the CDR3 is TGTGCCAGCAGTCAGGGGGCTGAAGCTTTCTTT. Protein: CASSQGAEAFF.

This clonotype was counted a few times. The chain is built from TRBV28 and TRBJ2-1; 8 nucleotides align to TRBD1. The CDR3 has 16 residues. J lost 8 bases, V lost 5 bases, and 14 bases had no gene match. The germline gives CDR1 MDHEN, CDR2 SYDVKM. The DNA for the CDR3 is TGTGCCAGCAGTCCCCAGGGGGCGAGGGTGAGCGATGAGCAGTTCTTC. This sequence encodes CASSPQGARVSDEQFF.

This CDR3 is CASSISHLGSGRAHEQFF. CDR3 sequence (DNA): TGTGCCAGTAGTATATCCCACCTTGGTAGCGGGAGGGCCCATGAGCAGTTCTTC. The chain uses TRBV19 and TRBJ2-1; 11 nucleotides align to TRBD2. The trim removed 2 bases at V and 8 bases at J, leaving 14 bases unmatched. The CDR3 covers 18 residues. The V gene's germline CDR1 is LNHDA and CDR2 SQIVND (reference sequence).

This chain uses TRBV29-1 with TRBJ1-1; TRBD1 matches 7 bases. The germline gives CDR1 SQVTM, CDR2 ANQGSEA. The CDR3 totals 13 residues. Trimming removed 7 bases from V and 10 bases from J; junction bases left unmatched: 15. CDR3 residues: CSGGTAQGLRAFF. The DNA for the CDR3 is TGCAGCGGTGGGACAGCCCAGGGCTTGCGAGCTTTCTTT.